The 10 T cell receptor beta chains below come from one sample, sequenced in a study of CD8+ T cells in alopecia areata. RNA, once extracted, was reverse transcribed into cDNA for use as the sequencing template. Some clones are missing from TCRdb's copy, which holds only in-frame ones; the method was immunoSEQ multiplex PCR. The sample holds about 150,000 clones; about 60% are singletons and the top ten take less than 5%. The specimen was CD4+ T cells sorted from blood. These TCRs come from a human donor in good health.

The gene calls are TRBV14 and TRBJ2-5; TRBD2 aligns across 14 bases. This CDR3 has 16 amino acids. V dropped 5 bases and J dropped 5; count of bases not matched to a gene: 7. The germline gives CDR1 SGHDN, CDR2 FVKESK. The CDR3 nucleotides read TGTGCCAGCAGCAGACTAGCGGGAGGGCCGAGGGAGACCCAGTACTTC. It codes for CASSRLAGGPRETQYF. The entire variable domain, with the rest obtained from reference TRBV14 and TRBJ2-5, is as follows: EAGVTQFPSHSVIEKGQTVTLRCDPISGHDNLYWYRRVMGKEIKFLLHFVKESKQDESGMPNNRFLAERTGGTYSTLKVQPAELEDSGVYFCASSRLAGGPRETQYFGPGTRLLVL.

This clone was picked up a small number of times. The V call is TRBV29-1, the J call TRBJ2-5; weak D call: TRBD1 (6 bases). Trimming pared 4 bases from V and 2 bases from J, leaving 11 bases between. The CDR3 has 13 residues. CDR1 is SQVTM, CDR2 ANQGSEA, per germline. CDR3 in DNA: TGCAGCGTTGTAAGAGGGGGACAAGAGACCCAGTACTTC. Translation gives CSVVRGGQETQYF.

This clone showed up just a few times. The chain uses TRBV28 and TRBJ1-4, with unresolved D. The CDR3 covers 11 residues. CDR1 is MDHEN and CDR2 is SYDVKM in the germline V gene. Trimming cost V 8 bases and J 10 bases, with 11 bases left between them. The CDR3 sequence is CASEDRGKLFF. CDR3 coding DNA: TGTGCCAGCGAGGATCGAGGAAAACTGTTTTTT.

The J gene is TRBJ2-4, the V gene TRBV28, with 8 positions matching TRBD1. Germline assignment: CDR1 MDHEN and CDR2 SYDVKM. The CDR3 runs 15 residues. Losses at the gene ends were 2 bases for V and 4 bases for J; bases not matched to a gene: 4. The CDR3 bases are TGTGCCAGCAGTTTAGGTGGGACAGGAAAAAACATTCAGTACTTC. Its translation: CASSLGGTGKNIQYF. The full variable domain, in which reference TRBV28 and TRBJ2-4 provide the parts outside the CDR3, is DVKVTQSSRYLVKRTGEKVFLECVQDMDHENMFWYRQDPGLGLRLIYFSYDVKMKEKGDIPEGYSVSREKKERFSLILESASTNQTSMYLCASSLGGTGKNIQYFGAGTRLSVL.

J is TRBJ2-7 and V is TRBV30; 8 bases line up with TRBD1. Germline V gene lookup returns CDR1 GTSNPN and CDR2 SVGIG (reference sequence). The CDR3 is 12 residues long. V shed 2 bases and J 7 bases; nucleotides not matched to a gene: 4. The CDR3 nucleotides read TGTGCCTGGAGTCCTGGGACAGGTGAGCAGTACTTC. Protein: CAWSPGTGEQYF.

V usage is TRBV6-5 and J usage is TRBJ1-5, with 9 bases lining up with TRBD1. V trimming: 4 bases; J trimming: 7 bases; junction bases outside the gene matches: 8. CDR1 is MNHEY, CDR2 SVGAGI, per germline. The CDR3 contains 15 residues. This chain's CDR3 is CASSSGGTGRQPQHF. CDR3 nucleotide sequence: TGTGCCAGCAGTTCTGGGGGGACAGGGAGGCAGCCCCAGCATTTT.

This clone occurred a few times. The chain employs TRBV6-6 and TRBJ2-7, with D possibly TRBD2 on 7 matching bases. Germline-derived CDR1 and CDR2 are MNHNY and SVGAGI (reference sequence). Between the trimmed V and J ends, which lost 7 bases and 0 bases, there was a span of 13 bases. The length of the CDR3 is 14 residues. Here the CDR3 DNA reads TGTGCCAGCACCCCAAGGGGGGGCTCCTACGAGCAGTACTTC. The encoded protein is CASTPRGGSYEQYF.

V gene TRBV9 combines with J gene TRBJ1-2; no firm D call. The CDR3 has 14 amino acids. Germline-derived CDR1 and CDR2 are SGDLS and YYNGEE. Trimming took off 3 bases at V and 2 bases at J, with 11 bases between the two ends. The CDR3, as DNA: TGTGCCAGCAGCGCCTCCGGAGGCAACTATGGCTACACCTTC. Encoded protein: CASSASGGNYGYTF.

CDR3 nucleotide sequence: TGTGCCACCAGCAGAGGGCGCCTTAATGAAAAACTGTTTTTT. Protein: CATSRGRLNEKLFF. J is TRBJ1-4 and V is TRBV15; D remains ambiguous. V was clipped by 1 base and J by 4 bases, with 7 bases between them. Germline loops: CDR1 LNHNV, CDR2 YYDKDF (reference sequence). This CDR3 region has 14 residues.

CDR3 loop: CASSTGPGTSSYNEQFF. For the CDR3, the DNA is TGTGCCAGCAGCACGGGACCGGGAACGAGCTCCTACAATGAGCAGTTCTTC. V gene TRBV5-6 combines with J gene TRBJ2-1, with D tentatively TRBD1 or TRBD2 (5 bases each). CDR3 size: 17 residues. Deletions cut 4 bases from V and 0 bases from J, with 17 bases between. Germline V gene sequence: CDR1 SGHDT, CDR2 YYEEEE.